This TCR beta chain was documented in a study of low-dose radiotherapy and immunotherapy resistance in tumors. Study overall: For Cohort 1, fractions of 0.5 Gy were given every 2 weeks, reaching 6.5 Gy overall. While receiving nivolumab 240 mg every two weeks, patients also received ipilimumab 1 mg/kg every six weeks, both intravenously.

Gene-specific TRAV and TRBV primers were used for first-strand cDNA, covering alpha and beta chains. Over approximately 20 PCR cycles, TCRs were amplified from a constant-region primer and V-primer adapter. mRNA isolates were amplified via in vitro transcription. TCRdb re-analysed the reads in MiXCR, keeping a single row per CDR3 protein. The top ten hold roughly a tenth of the sample, which has tens of thousands of distinct CDR3 sequences, less than 30% seen once. V was cut by 6 bases and J by 7 bases, with 18 bases left in between. CDR1 and CDR2 from the germline V gene are MDHEN and SYDVKM. The CDR3 has 15 amino acids. This clonotype was seen repeatedly, ten times or more. Time point meaning: after trial treatment. This sample's treatment: LDRT plus nivolumab, ipilimumab, low-dose cyclophosphamide and aspirin (RACIN trial). Eligibility required advanced solid tumors lacking tumor-infiltrating lymphocytes.

Sample: PBMCs, taken after low-dose radiotherapy plus immunotherapy. This clonotype originated in a male donor with prostate cancer. The rearrangement links TRBV28 to TRBJ2-2; D may match TRBD1 or TRBD2 (6 bases each). The CDR3 spells CASSPLGGADGELFF. CDR3 in DNA: TGTGCCAGCAGCCCCCTGGGGGGCGCAGACGGGGAGCTGTTTTTT.